Below are 14 T cell receptor beta chains sequenced from a single sample in a study of cytomegalovirus exposure and HLA in healthy donors (dated by TCRdb to 2016 to 2017). Library preparation used the immunoSEQ multiplex PCR assay. The multiplex PCR relied on a mix of 60 forward primers for TCR Vbeta segments and 13 reverse primers for TCR Jbeta segments. Not all clones reach the TCRdb copy of this immuneACCESS table, which keeps in-frame sequences only. Checked studies attribute under half of the gap to unresolved V genes and leave the rest unexplained. This specimen's table enumerates under 90,000 clones. Roughly 13% of the sample is taken by the ten largest. Sequenced: PBMCs. Source of these receptors: a man in his fifties or sixties in good health and CMV-seropositive.

This chain joins TRBV5-1 and TRBJ2-2; D is undetermined. V was shortened by 7 bases and J by 7 bases, with 8 bases between the two germline ends. Per the germline V gene, CDR1 is SGHRS and CDR2 is YFSETQ. The CDR3 runs to 11 residues. CDR3 DNA: TGCGCCAGCGGTAGAGGCGGGGAGCTGTTTTTT. Protein: CASGRGGELFF.

The rearrangement links TRBV9 to TRBJ2-3; possible D gene TRBD1, 6 bases. The CDR3 has 16 amino acids. Germline V CDR1 and CDR2: SGDLS, YYNGEE. V lost 0 bases and J lost 2, with 13 bases in between. CDR3 in DNA: TGTGCCAGCAGCGTAGACACAGGGTGGGTCACAGATACGCAGTATTTT. Amino acid sequence: CASSVDTGWVTDTQYF.

The CDR3: CSVGGGGDQPQHF. CDR3 nucleotide sequence: TGCAGCGTTGGAGGGGGAGGGGATCAGCCCCAGCATTTT. The chain is built from TRBV29-1 and TRBJ1-5, with D possibly TRBD1 on 6 matching bases. The CDR3 extends over 13 amino acids. The germline gives CDR1 SQVTM, CDR2 ANQGSEA. The ends were cut back, 4 bases at V and 5 bases at J, with 12 bases in the middle.

The rearrangement uses TRBV19 and TRBJ1-1, with D tentatively TRBD1 (6 bases). Between the trimmed V and J ends, which lost 6 bases and 1 base, there was a span of 12 bases. Germline CDR1 is LNHDA and CDR2 is SQIVND (reference sequence). CDR3 length: 14 residues. For the CDR3, the DNA is TGTGCCAGTAGGATACAGGGATCGAACACTGAAGCTTTCTTT. It is translated as CASRIQGSNTEAFF. Full variable domain (remainder filled in from reference TRBV19 and TRBJ1-1): DGGITQSPKYLFRKEGQNVTLSCEQNLNHDAMYWYRQDPGQGLRLIYYSQIVNDFQKGDIAEGYSVSREKKESFPLTVTSAQKNPTAFYLCASRIQGSNTEAFFGQGTRLTVV.

The chain has TRBV5-1 and TRBJ2-2, with a possible D match to TRBD1 (6 bases). V was shortened by 2 bases and J by 5 bases, with 16 bases between the two germline ends. This CDR3 spans 16 amino acids. Germline values: CDR1 SGHRS, CDR2 YFSETQ. The CDR3 DNA is TGCGCCAGCAGCTTTGACGTACCCGGGACAACCGGGGAGCTGTTTTTT. Translated, it gives CASSFDVPGTTGELFF.

CDR3 coding DNA: TGTGCCAGCAGCCAAGATGGGACAGGGGGTGGAAACACCATATATTTT. Protein sequence: CASSQDGTGGGNTIYF. The chain recombines TRBV4-2 with TRBJ1-3, with 11 bases lining up with TRBD1. Germline CDR1 LGHNA, CDR2 YNFKEQ. J lost 3 bases, V lost 0 bases, and 1 base had no gene match. This CDR3 is 16 amino acids long.

This chain uses TRBV27 with TRBJ1-6, with 7 bases identical to TRBD1. V lost 4 bases to trimming and J lost 7 bases; unmatched junction nucleotides: 7. This CDR3 is 15 amino acids long. CDR1 and CDR2 (germline): MNHEY, SMNVEV (reference sequence). CDR3 protein: CASSSPGQSNSPLHF. The CDR3 region has the DNA TGTGCCAGCAGTTCACCGGGACAGTCGAATTCACCCCTCCACTTT.

This rearrangement joins TRBV9 to TRBJ2-3, with 11 bases matching TRBD2. V shed 4 bases, J shed 5 bases, and the junction held 9 bases outside the gene matches. The CDR3 runs to 16 residues. Germline CDR1 reads SGDLS; CDR2 reads YYNGEE. The CDR3: CASSPRSGGAGDTQYF. The CDR3 bases are TGTGCCAGCAGCCCCCGTAGCGGGGGGGCAGGAGATACGCAGTATTTT. The whole variable domain, remainder taken from reference TRBV9 and TRBJ2-3, is DSGVTQTPKHLITATGQRVTLRCSPRSGDLSVYWYQQSLDQGLQFLIQYYNGEERAKGNILERFSAQQFPDLHSELNLSSLELGDSALYFCASSPRSGGAGDTQYFGPGTRLTVL.

As concerns this clone: The sample carries other DNA sequences with the same CDR3. The chain uses TRBV7-2 and TRBJ2-7; TRBD1 matches 10 bases. Germline V gene data show CDR1 as SGHTA and CDR2 as FQGNSA. V gave up 5 bases and J gave up 7 bases; unmatched junction bases: 8. CDR3 length equals 14 residues. The CDR3 spells CASSLGGQGREQYV. CDR3 nucleotides: TGTGCCAGCAGCCTAGGGGGACAGGGGAGGGAGCAGTACGTC.

In DNA, the CDR3 is TGTGCCACCAGCAGAGATCCGGGAGATGTCACCGGGGAGCTGTTTTTT. This translates into CATSRDPGDVTGELFF. The chain recombines TRBV15 with TRBJ2-2, with D possibly TRBD2 on 6 matching bases. The CDR3 consists of 16 residues. CDR1 is LNHNV, CDR2 YYDKDF, per germline (reference sequence). Trimming removed 0 bases at V and 4 bases at J, with 12 bases between.

J is TRBJ2-7 and V is TRBV5-1, with TRBD1 identical over 8 bases. Germline V gene lookup returns CDR1 SGHRS and CDR2 YFSETQ. V lost 4 bases and J lost 3; bases outside the gene matches: 6. The CDR3 is made up of 14 amino acids. CDR3 amino acids: CASSPTGARYEQYF. Written as DNA, the CDR3 is TGCGCCAGCAGCCCGACAGGGGCCCGCTACGAGCAGTACTTC.

The chain recombines TRBV28 with TRBJ1-1; TRBD1 matches 8 bases. The CDR3 is 16 residues long. V lost 5 bases, J lost 0 bases, and 8 bases stayed unmatched. In germline, CDR1 is MDHEN, CDR2 SYDVKM. CDR3: CASSVIGQGMNTEAFF. The CDR3 nucleotides are TGTGCCAGCAGTGTAATAGGACAGGGAATGAACACTGAAGCTTTCTTT.

V and J are TRBV19 and TRBJ1-2, with 7 bases that match TRBD1. The CDR3 has 16 amino acids. Germline CDR1 and CDR2: LNHDA and SQIVND (reference sequence). After removal of 3 bases from V and 3 bases from J, the junction contained 10 bases not matched to a gene. CDR3 sequence (DNA): TGTGCCAGTAGTATCGAGGGGGCGAACTCCTACTATGGCTACACCTTC. Translating it yields CASSIEGANSYYGYTF.

V usage is TRBV29-1 and J usage is TRBJ2-5; 11 nucleotides align to TRBD2. The germline gives CDR1 SQVTM, CDR2 ANQGSEA. The CDR3 totals 15 residues. The trim removed 1 base at V and 1 base at J, leaving 2 bases unmatched. In DNA, the CDR3 is TGCAGCGTTGAAGGGCTAGCGGGGGGCCAAGAGACCCAGTACTTC. It codes for CSVEGLAGGQETQYF.